One sample yielded the 20 T cell receptor beta chains listed below, sequenced in a study of cytomegalovirus exposure and HLA in healthy donors. It was with 60 Vbeta and 13 Jbeta primers that the PCR ran. The protocol was immunoSEQ multiplex PCR, while the TCRdb copy is restricted to in-frame clones and leaves out a portion. The sample consists of about 210,000 clones, approximately 83% of them appearing once. Sequenced sample: PBMCs. The source is a woman in her fifties or sixties in good health and CMV-seropositive.

The V and J genes are TRBV29-1 and TRBJ1-2, with 7 bases that match TRBD1. V shed 2 bases and J 4 bases; nucleotides not matched to a gene: 7. CDR1 SQVTM and CDR2 ANQGSEA come from the germline V gene. The length of the CDR3 is 14 residues. CDR3 residues: CSVERTGQTYGYTF. The CDR3 DNA reads TGCAGCGTTGAAAGAACGGGACAGACCTATGGCTACACCTTC.

The V gene is TRBV18, the J gene TRBJ2-2; 10 bases align to TRBD1. This CDR3 spans 15 amino acids. V lost 4 bases to trimming and J lost 5 bases; unmatched junction nucleotides: 4. Germline V lookup: CDR1 KGHSH, CDR2 LQKENI. CDR3 nucleotide sequence: TGTGCCAGCTCACAGCTGGGACAGGGGACCGGGGAGCTGTTTTTT. It translates to CASSQLGQGTGELFF.

CDR3 in DNA: TGTGCCAGTAGTTCGGGACAGGGGCCAACCTACGAGCAGTACTTC. Encoded protein: CASSSGQGPTYEQYF. This chain uses TRBV19 with TRBJ2-7, with 10 bases that match TRBD1. CDR1 is LNHDA and CDR2 is SQIVND in the germline V gene (reference sequence). The J segment lost 2 bases and the V segment lost 5 bases, leaving 6 bases of the junction unmatched. The CDR3 consists of 15 residues.

V is TRBV7-2 and J is TRBJ2-5; 10 nucleotides match TRBD2. Germline V CDR1 and CDR2: SGHTA, FQGNSA. Germline trimming cut 6 bases from V and 5 bases from J; bases unmatched to any gene: 12. This CDR3 has 16 residues. In DNA form, the CDR3 reads TGTGCCAGCAGTTCTACCACTAGCGGGATTGCCGAGACCCAGTACTTC. Translating it yields CASSSTTSGIAETQYF. Combining the CDR3 with reference TRBV7-2 and TRBJ2-5 gives the whole variable domain GAGVSQSPSNKVTEKGKDVELRCDPISGHTALYWYRQSLGQGLEFLIYFQGNSAPDKSGLPSDRFSAERTGGSVSTLTIQRTQQEDSAVYLCASSSTTSGIAETQYFGPGTRLLVL.

This chain connects TRBV30 to TRBJ1-1; D might be TRBD1 (5 bases). This CDR3 is 14 amino acids long. V was clipped by 5 bases and J by 5 bases, with 18 bases between them. Germline V gene lookup returns CDR1 GTSNPN and CDR2 SVGIG (reference sequence). This CDR3 is CAWARGGLSTEAFF. Written as DNA, the CDR3 is TGTGCCTGGGCGAGGGGAGGGTTGAGTACTGAAGCTTTCTTT. Combining the CDR3 with reference TRBV30 and TRBJ1-1 gives the whole variable domain SQTIHQWPATLVQPVGSPLSLECTVEGTSNPNLYWYRQAAGRGLQLLFYSVGIGQISSEVPQNLSASRPQDRQFILSSKKLLLSDSGFYLCAWARGGLSTEAFFGQGTRLTVV.

The gene calls are TRBV6-1 and TRBJ2-1, with a tentative D call TRBD1 (5 bases). Germline CDR1 MNHNS, CDR2 SASEGT. The CDR3 consists of 15 residues. V gave up 3 bases and J gave up 5 bases, with 14 bases separating them. In nucleotides, the CDR3 is TGTGCCAGCAGTGAGTGGTTAGAACAGGACAATGAGCAGTTCTTC. Protein: CASSEWLEQDNEQFF.

A word on this clone: The junction differs from germline at one of its ends, possibly a read error. J is TRBJ1-6 and V is TRBV5-1; no reliable D call. The CDR3 has 13 residues. CDR1 is SGHRS, CDR2 YFSETQ, per germline. The CDR3 reads CASSLDYNSPLHF. CDR3 bases: TGCGCCAGCAGCTTGGACTATAATTCCCCCCTCCACTTT.

The chain employs TRBV19 and TRBJ1-2, with TRBD1 as a possible D gene (5 bases). The CDR3 loop spans 14 amino acids. Germline V gene data show CDR1 as LNHDA and CDR2 as SQIVND (reference sequence). V was trimmed by 5 bases and J by 6 bases, leaving 16 bases between them. This CDR3 is CASSPGTDLHGYTF. The CDR3 DNA reads TGTGCCAGTAGTCCCGGGACTGACCTCCATGGCTACACCTTC.

The CDR3 here is CASSPGGFNSPLHF. For the CDR3, the DNA is TGTGCCAGCAGTCCGGGGGGATTTAATTCACCCCTCCACTTT. The genes are TRBV7-3 and TRBJ1-6; TRBD1 might be the D (5 bases). Trimming left V 6 bases short and J 6 bases short, with 12 bases between. Germline V lookup: CDR1 SGHTA, CDR2 FQGTGA. The CDR3 extends over 14 amino acids.

The sample holds a few counts of this clone. This sample also contains other DNA sequences that code for the same CDR3. V usage is TRBV28 and J usage is TRBJ1-5, with D hard to call. The germline V gene has CDR1 MDHEN and CDR2 SYDVKM. Trimming removed 1 base at V and 4 bases at J, with 8 bases between. The CDR3 loop spans 14 amino acids. The CDR3 bases are TGTGCCAGCAGTTTATTGGCAGGTAATCAGCCCCAGCATTTT. This gives the protein CASSLLAGNQPQHF.

The rearrangement joins TRBV28 to TRBJ1-4; D is uncertain. Trimming cost V 6 bases and J 0 bases, with 11 bases left between them. The CDR3 is 15 amino acids. Germline values: CDR1 MDHEN, CDR2 SYDVKM. The CDR3 DNA reads TGTGCCAGCAGCCTAGCCATGGCAACTAATGAAAAACTGTTTTTT. It yields the protein CASSLAMATNEKLFF.

CDR3 residues: CASSSPGLRITGELFF. In DNA, the CDR3 is TGTGCCAGCAGCTCTCCGGGACTCCGTATTACCGGGGAGCTGTTTTTT. This chain uses TRBV7-2 with TRBJ2-2; the D gene is possibly TRBD2 (6 bases). Between the trimmed V and J ends, which lost 4 bases and 5 bases, there was a span of 17 bases. CDR3 size: 16 residues. The germline gives CDR1 SGHTA, CDR2 FQGNSA.

The gene calls are TRBV18 and TRBJ2-1; TRBD2 agrees at 10 bases. CDR3 length: 15 residues. V shed 5 bases, J shed 7 bases, and the junction held 8 bases outside the gene matches. Germline-derived CDR1 and CDR2 are KGHSH and LQKENI. For the CDR3, the DNA is TGTGCCAGCTCAACCGGAGCGGGGGGGCCAAATGAGCAGTTCTTC. It specifies CASSTGAGGPNEQFF.

The rearrangement joins TRBV5-1 to TRBJ1-2, with 9 bases fitting TRBD1. Germline V gene sequence: CDR1 SGHRS, CDR2 YFSETQ. CDR3 length: 15 amino acids. V lost 4 bases and J lost 0; bases outside the gene matches: 4. CDR3 DNA sequence: TGCGCCAGCAGCACCCGGGACAGGGCTAACTATGGCTACACCTTC. Its translation is CASSTRDRANYGYTF.

This clone was observed a handful of times. The chain couples TRBV29-1 to TRBJ1-1, with TRBD1 identical over 7 bases. Germline V gene lookup returns CDR1 SQVTM and CDR2 ANQGSEA. This CDR3 comprises 12 residues. Trimming at V came to 4 bases and at J to 11 bases, leaving 10 bases not matched to a gene. The CDR3 reads CSVAFEGQRAFF. CDR3 bases: TGCAGCGTTGCGTTCGAGGGACAGCGTGCTTTCTTT.

This clone was detected once. The rearrangement joins TRBV6-6 to TRBJ2-1; possible D gene TRBD2, 6 bases. From germline, CDR1 is MNHNY and CDR2 SVGAGI (reference sequence). The CDR3 is 14 residues long. Trimming took off 6 bases at V and 0 bases at J, with 9 bases between the two ends. The CDR3 nucleotides read TGTGCCAGCAGAATGGGGGGCTCCTACAATGAGCAGTTCTTC. This gives the protein CASRMGGSYNEQFF.

The chain uses TRBV5-1 and TRBJ2-7; 9 bases fit TRBD1. The CDR3 totals 17 residues. Germline assignment: CDR1 SGHRS and CDR2 YFSETQ. Trimming took 2 bases from V and 2 from J; bases not matched to a gene: 11. DNA of the CDR3: TGCGCCAGCAGCTTAAGACGCTCGGGACAGGGCCCCTACGAGCAGTACTTC. This sequence encodes CASSLRRSGQGPYEQYF.

The genes are TRBV30 and TRBJ2-7; possible D gene TRBD2, 6 bases. CDR1 and CDR2 (germline): GTSNPN, SVGIG (reference sequence). This CDR3 region has 13 residues. Trimming removed 3 bases at V and 6 bases at J, with 15 bases between. The CDR3 sequence is CAWSPGLEGEQYF. CDR3 coding DNA: TGTGCCTGGAGCCCGGGACTCGAGGGCGAGCAGTACTTC.

This chain joins TRBV4-2 and TRBJ2-2; 15 bases line up with TRBD2. V lost 6 bases to trimming and J lost 4 bases; unmatched junction nucleotides: 6. This CDR3 is built from 17 residues. Germline V lookup: CDR1 LGHNA, CDR2 YNFKEQ. Written as DNA, the CDR3 is TGTGCCAGCAGGGGACTAGCGGGGGGCGGGGGCACCGGGGAGCTGTTTTTT. This encodes CASRGLAGGGGTGELFF.

The rearrangement uses TRBV6-6 and TRBJ1-6; 7 nucleotides line up with TRBD1. The ends lost 5 bases at V and 7 bases at J; junction bases unmatched: 5. The germline V gene has CDR1 MNHNY and CDR2 SVGAGI (reference sequence). The CDR3 is made up of 14 amino acids. CDR3 nucleotide sequence: TGTGCCAGCAGTGTCGGGACAGAGAATTCACCCCTCCACTTT. It codes for CASSVGTENSPLHF.